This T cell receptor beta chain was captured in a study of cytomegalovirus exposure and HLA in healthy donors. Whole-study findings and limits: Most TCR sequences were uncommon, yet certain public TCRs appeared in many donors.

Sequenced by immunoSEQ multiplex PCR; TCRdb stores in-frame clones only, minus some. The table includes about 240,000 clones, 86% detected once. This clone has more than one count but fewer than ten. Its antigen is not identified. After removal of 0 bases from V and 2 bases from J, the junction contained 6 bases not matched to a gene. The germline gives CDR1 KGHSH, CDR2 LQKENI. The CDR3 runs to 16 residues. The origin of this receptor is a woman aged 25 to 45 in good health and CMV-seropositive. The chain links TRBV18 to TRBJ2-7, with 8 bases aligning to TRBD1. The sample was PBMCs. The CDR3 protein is CASSPPQRTGTYEQYF. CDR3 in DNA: TGTGCCAGCTCACCACCCCAAAGGACAGGGACCTACGAGCAGTACTTC.